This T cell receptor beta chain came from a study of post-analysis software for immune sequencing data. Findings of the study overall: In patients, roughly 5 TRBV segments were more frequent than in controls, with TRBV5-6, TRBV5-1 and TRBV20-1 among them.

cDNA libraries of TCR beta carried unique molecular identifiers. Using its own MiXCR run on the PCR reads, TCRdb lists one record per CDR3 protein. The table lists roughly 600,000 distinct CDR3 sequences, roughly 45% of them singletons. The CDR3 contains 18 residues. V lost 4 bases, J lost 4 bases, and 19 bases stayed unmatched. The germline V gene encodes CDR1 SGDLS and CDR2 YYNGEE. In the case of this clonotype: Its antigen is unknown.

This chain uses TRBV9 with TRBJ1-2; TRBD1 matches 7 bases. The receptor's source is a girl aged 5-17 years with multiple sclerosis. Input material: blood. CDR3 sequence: CASSPGGGQAYLTYGYTF. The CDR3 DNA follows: TGTGCCAGCAGCCCCGGAGGCGGACAGGCCTATTTGACCTATGGCTACACCTTC.